This T cell receptor (beta chain) was observed in a study of shared clonotypes between healthy human individuals. Findings and caveats of the study: Expectations were that clonotype sharing among donors would be affected by sequencing depth.

On this clone: Its antigen is still unknown.

Only CD45RO-negative cells positively selected for CCR7 counted as naive CD8 cells, so terminally differentiated effector memory CD45RA+ cells were excluded. From germline, CDR1 is SEHNR and CDR2 FQNEAQ (reference sequence). This CDR3 has 16 residues. Deletions cut 4 bases from V and 10 bases from J, with 22 bases between. For every subset, genomic DNA was evenly distributed across several immunoSEQ plates. Each PCR replicate from the sorted subsets contained about 180 ng DNA, which is around 30,000 T cell genomes. The assay was immunoSEQ multiplex PCR, and TCRdb's table has in-frame clones only and misses some. The sample lists about 1,800,000 clones; about 95% were seen once.

Sequencing was carried out using naive CD8+ T cells sorted from blood. This rearrangement joins TRBV7-9 to TRBJ1-4, with TRBD1 as a possible D gene (6 bases). This clonotype originated in a man aged 18 to 29 in good health. This CDR3 reads CASSSDEGHIMLKLFF. The CDR3 DNA reads as TGTGCCAGCAGCTCCGACGAGGGACACATAATGTTAAAACTGTTTTTT.